This T cell receptor (beta chain) was retrieved from a study of molecular identifiers for immune sequencing clone quantification. Study-wide findings and caveats: A single cell's spiked Jurkat TCR RNA was reportedly detectable among one million naive cells.

This clonotype was seen ten or more times. Its antigen remains unidentified. Germline V gene data show CDR1 as SGHRS and CDR2 as YFSETQ. CDR3 length equals 15 residues. V was shortened by 2 bases and J by 1 base, with 11 bases between the two germline ends. Generation of bulk TCR libraries relied on previously described methods and listed TCR primers. TCRdb reprocessed the PCR reads with MiXCR, giving one entry per CDR3 protein. Of 60,000 to 65,000 distinct CDR3 sequences in the sample, about a fifth were seen once. Sequenced: naive CD8+ T cells from blood, with Jurkat cell RNA spiked in. The subset here: FACS-sorted CD8+CD4-CCR7+CD45RA+ naive T cells. This TCR came from a human donor in good health. Some libraries in this study had Jurkat cell RNA spiked in. The rearrangement uses TRBV5-1 and TRBJ2-3; D is unresolved. The CDR3 here is CASSLIDRGTDTQYF. CDR3 sequence (DNA): TGCGCCAGCAGCTTAATTGATAGGGGCACAGATACGCAGTATTTT.